The clone carrying this T cell receptor (beta chain) was counted once. No antigen is known for it. The run of the v3.0 immunoSEQ assay was at survey level. Some clones are missing from TCRdb's copy, which holds only in-frame ones; the method was immunoSEQ multiplex PCR. The sample holds about 19,000 clones; around 76% are singletons and the top ten take about an eighth. Each contributor possessed a minimum of one pre-ART and a minimum of two post-ART PBMC samples. J was trimmed by 7 bases and V by 2 bases; bases with no gene match: 7. The CDR3 length is 14 residues. CDR1 and CDR2 from the germline V gene are GTSNPN and SVGIG (reference sequence). The data derive from a study of long-term antiretroviral therapy in people with HIV. Notes on the study in general: Clones expanded before ART dominated the repertoire at all time points. Repertoires with HIV possessed tighter CDR3 length spans than those of controls. No data on ART adherence, viral resistance or therapy changes.

The sample in question was unsorted PBMCs, obtained 0.5 years before starting antiretroviral therapy. V gene TRBV30 combines with J gene TRBJ1-5, with 8 bases lining up with TRBD1. This sequence was found in a woman aged 50 to 60 with HIV. CDR3 nucleotide sequence: TGTGCCTGGAGTAGGACAGGGTGGGAACAGCCCCAGCATTTT. The encoded protein is CAWSRTGWEQPQHF.